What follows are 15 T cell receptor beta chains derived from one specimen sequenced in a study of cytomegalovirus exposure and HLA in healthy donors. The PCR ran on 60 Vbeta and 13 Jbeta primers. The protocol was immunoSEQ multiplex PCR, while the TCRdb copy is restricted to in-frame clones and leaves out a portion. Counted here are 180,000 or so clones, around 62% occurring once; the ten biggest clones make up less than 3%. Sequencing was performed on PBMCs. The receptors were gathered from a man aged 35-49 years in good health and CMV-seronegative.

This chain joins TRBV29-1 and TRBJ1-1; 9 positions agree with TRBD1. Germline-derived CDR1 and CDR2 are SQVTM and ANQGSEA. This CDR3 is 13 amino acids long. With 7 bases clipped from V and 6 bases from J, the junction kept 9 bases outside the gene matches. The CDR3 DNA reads TGCAGCGCCACAGGGGGCGGGTTCGCTGAAGCTTTCTTT. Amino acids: CSATGGGFAEAFF.

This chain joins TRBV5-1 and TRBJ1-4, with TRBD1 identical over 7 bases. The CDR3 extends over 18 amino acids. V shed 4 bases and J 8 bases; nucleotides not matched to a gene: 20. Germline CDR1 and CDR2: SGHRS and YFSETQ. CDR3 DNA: TGCGCCAGCAGCCGCGGGACAGCCACATCCACCCCCTTCGAAAAACTGTTTTTT. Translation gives CASSRGTATSTPFEKLFF.

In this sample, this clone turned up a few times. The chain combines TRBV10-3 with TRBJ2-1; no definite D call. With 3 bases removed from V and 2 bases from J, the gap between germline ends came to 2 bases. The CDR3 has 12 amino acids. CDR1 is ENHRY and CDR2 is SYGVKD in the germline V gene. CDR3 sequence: CAISDTYNEQFF. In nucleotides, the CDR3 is TGTGCCATCAGTGACACCTACAATGAGCAGTTCTTC.

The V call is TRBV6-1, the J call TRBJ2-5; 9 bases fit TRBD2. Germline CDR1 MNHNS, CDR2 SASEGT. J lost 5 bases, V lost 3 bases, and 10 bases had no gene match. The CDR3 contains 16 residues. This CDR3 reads CASSDLAGAGRETQYF. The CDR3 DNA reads TGTGCCAGCAGTGACTTAGCGGGGGCAGGTCGGGAGACCCAGTACTTC.

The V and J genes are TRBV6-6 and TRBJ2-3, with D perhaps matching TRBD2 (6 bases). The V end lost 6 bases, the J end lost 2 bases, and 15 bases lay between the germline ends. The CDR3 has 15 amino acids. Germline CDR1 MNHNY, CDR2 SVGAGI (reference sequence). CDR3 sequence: CASRVAEKSTDTQYF. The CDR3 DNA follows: TGTGCCAGCAGGGTAGCGGAAAAATCCACAGATACGCAGTATTTT.

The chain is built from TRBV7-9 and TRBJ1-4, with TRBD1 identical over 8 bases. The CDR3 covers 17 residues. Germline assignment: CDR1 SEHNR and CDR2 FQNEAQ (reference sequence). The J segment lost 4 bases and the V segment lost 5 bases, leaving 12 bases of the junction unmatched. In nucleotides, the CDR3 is TGTGCCAGCAGCCCCAAGAAACCAGGGGGCGATAATGAAAAACTGTTTTTT. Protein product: CASSPKKPGGDNEKLFF.

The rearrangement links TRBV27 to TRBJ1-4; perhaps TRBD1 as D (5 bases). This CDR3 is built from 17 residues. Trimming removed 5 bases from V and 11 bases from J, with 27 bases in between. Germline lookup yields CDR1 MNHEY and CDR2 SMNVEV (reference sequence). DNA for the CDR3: TGTGCCAGCAGTCCGCAGACAGCGAGTTTGGGTTCGATTAAACTGTTTTTT. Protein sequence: CASSPQTASLGSIKLFF.

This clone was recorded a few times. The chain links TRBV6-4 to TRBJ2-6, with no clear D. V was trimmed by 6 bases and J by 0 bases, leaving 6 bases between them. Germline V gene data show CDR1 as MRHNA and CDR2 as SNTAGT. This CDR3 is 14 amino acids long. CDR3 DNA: TGTGCCAGCAGCACAGACTCTGGGGCCAACGTCCTGACTTTC. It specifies CASSTDSGANVLTF.

Here the CDR3 DNA reads TGTGCCAGCAGCTCCAGGACAGGGGGCATCACCGGGGAGCTGTTTTTT. Encoded protein: CASSSRTGGITGELFF. V gene TRBV5-4 combines with J gene TRBJ2-2; 11 bases agree with TRBD1. CDR1 is SGHNT and CDR2 is YYREEE in the germline V gene (reference sequence). V lost 3 bases and J lost 4; bases outside the gene matches: 5. The CDR3 loop spans 16 amino acids.

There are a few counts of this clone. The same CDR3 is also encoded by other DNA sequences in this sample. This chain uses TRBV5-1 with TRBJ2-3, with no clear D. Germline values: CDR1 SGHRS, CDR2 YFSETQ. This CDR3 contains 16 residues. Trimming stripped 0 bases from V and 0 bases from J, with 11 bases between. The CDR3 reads CASSLAGTSSTDTQYF. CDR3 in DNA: TGCGCCAGCAGCTTGGCAGGCACCTCTAGCACAGATACGCAGTATTTT. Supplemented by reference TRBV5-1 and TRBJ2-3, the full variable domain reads KAGVTQTPRYLIKTRGQQVTLSCSPISGHRSVSWYQQTPGQGLQFLFEYFSETQRNKGNFPGRFSGRQFSNSRSEMNVSTLELGDSALYLCASSLAGTSSTDTQYFGPGTRLTVL.

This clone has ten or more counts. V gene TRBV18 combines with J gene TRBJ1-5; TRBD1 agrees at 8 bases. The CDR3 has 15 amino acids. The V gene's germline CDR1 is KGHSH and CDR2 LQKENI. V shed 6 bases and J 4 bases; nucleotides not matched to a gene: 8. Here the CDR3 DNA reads TGTGCCAGCTCCTTGGGACAGGCGATTAATCAGCCCCAGCATTTT. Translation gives CASSLGQAINQPQHF.

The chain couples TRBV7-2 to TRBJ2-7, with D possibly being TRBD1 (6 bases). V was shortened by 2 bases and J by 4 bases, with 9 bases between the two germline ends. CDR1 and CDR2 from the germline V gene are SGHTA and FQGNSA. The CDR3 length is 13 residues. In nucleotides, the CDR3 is TGTGCCAGCAGCTTAAACAGGGAGTACGAGCAGTACTTC. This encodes CASSLNREYEQYF.

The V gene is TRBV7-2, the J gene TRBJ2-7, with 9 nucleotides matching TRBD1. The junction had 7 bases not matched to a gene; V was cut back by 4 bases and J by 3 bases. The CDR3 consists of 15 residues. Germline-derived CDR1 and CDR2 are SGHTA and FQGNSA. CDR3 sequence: CASSSNLGQGYEQYF. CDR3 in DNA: TGTGCCAGCAGCTCAAATCTGGGACAGGGCTACGAGCAGTACTTC.

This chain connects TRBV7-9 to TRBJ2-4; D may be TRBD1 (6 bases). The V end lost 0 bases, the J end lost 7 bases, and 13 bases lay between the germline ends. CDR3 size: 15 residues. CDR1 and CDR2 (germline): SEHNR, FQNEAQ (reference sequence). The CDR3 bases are TGTGCCAGCAGCTTAGCGCAGAGGGGACATAACATTCAGTACTTC. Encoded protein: CASSLAQRGHNIQYF.

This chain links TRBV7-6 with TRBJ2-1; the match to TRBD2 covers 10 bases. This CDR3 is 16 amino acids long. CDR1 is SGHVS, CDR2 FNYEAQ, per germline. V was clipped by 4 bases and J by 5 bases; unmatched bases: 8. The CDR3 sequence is CASSSLLAGFDNEQFF. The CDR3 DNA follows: TGTGCCAGCAGCTCGTTACTAGCGGGGTTCGACAATGAGCAGTTCTTC.